Listed below are T cell receptor beta chains from one sample, sequenced in a study of T cell responses to AZD1222 COVID-19 vaccine. Only in-frame clones appear in the TCRdb table, and some are missing; sequencing was by immunoSEQ multiplex PCR. The sample lists more than 80,000 clones, 80% to 90% occurring once. Sample: peripheral blood, taken 28 days after the second AZD1222 dose. The origin of the receptors is an adult who received the AZD1222 COVID-19 vaccine. CDR3s include the opening cysteine and the closing phenylalanine or tryptophan. A D gene is named only where the DNA matches it firmly.

TRBV7-2,NA,TRBJ2-1,CATGGPLLDEQFF
TRBV5-1,NA,TRBJ1-6,CASSLLGKGVNSPLHF
TRBV7-2,NA,TRBJ1-1,CASSLRGGQNTEAFF
TRBV5-4,NA,TRBJ1-3,CASSEQANSGNTIYF
TRBV2,TRBD2,TRBJ2-7,CASLLAGGRNEQYF
TRBV27,NA,TRBJ2-7,CASRRDLTYEQYF
TRBV2,NA,TRBJ2-7,CASSEEAAGLSYEQYF
TRBV18,NA,TRBJ2-1,CASSPPSGGRGNEQFF
TRBV28,NA,TRBJ2-7,CASSFSSSYEQYF
TRBV7-8,TRBD2,TRBJ2-7,CASSSGGLAGSYEQYF
TRBV7-6,TRBD1,TRBJ1-5,CASSLEAQGNQPQHF
TRBV6-5,NA,TRBJ2-7,CASSTTATYEQYF
TRBV4-1,TRBD1,TRBJ1-2,CASSLTGAGGYTF
TRBV5-1,TRBD1,TRBJ2-7,CASSEGTGTFYEQYF
TRBV28,NA,TRBJ2-7,CASSLQDYEQYF
TRBV30,TRBD1,TRBJ1-3,CALHRDRGFGNTIYF
TRBV28,NA,TRBJ1-5,CASSPNQPQHF
TRBV6-2/TRBV6-3,NA,TRBJ2-7,CASSYLEGPAYEQYF
TRBV4-3,TRBD2,TRBJ2-2,CASSQGIAGGSGELFF
TRBV14,TRBD1,TRBJ1-2,CASSPGGRPAFTF
TRBV5-6,TRBD2,TRBJ2-1,CASSGRTSGGARYEQFF
TRBV7-8,NA,TRBJ2-1,CASTLDGGSYNEQFF
TRBV28,TRBD1,TRBJ1-5,CASSSTGTVGSQPQHF
TRBV7-2,TRBD2,TRBJ2-7,CASSFSGGFSYEQYF
TRBV6-5,NA,TRBJ2-5,CASSYSGSQETQYF
TRBV12-3/TRBV12-4,NA,TRBJ1-1,CASSFRGPGFF
TRBV2,TRBD1,TRBJ2-7,CASSEGQLTYEQYF
TRBV19,NA,TRBJ2-7,CASSPGGLIEQYF
TRBV19,NA,TRBJ2-5,CASKTDTGETQYF
TRBV30,NA,TRBJ1-1,CAWGKRGTEAFF
TRBV7-2,NA,TRBJ1-5,CASSLALSGNPQPQHF
TRBV27,NA,TRBJ2-1,CASSLSVRANEQFF
TRBV20-1,TRBD2,TRBJ2-3,CSASGAGGPMTDTQYF
TRBV6-5,TRBD1,TRBJ2-7,CASSRTGAGEQYF
TRBV4-3,TRBD1,TRBJ1-5,CASSQETGRSDQPQHF
TRBV7-9,NA,TRBJ1-3,CASWELNSGNTIYF
TRBV5-1,NA,TRBJ1-3,CASSVQGDGNTIYF
TRBV5-4,TRBD1,TRBJ1-1,CASSLGTDRGGPGAEAFF
TRBV2,NA,TRBJ1-3,CASGQGNSGNTIYF
TRBV9,NA,TRBJ1-2,CASSVDGQYYGYTF
TRBV6-5,TRBD2,TRBJ2-1,CASSYFGGRASGEQFF
TRBV18,NA,TRBJ2-1,CASSLGTTGGQQFF
TRBV25-1,NA,TRBJ1-4,CASRRPGEGEKLFF
TRBV2,NA,TRBJ2-7,CASNQAGSLYEQYF
TRBV27,NA,TRBJ2-5,CASSSQYLETQYF
TRBV6-5,TRBD1,TRBJ2-7,CASTLKDRGSEQYF
TRBV21-1,NA,TRBJ2-1,CASSRRDRVYNEQFF
TRBV2,NA,TRBJ2-2,CASFAGELFF
TRBV19,TRBD1,TRBJ1-6,CASSIGTGPNSPLHF
TRBV3-1/TRBV3-2,NA,TRBJ2-2,CASSHGSAGELFF
TRBV19,TRBD1,TRBJ1-5,CASSIGTAPFSGQPQHF
TRBV30,NA,TRBJ1-1,CAWSVAYPQGTEAFF